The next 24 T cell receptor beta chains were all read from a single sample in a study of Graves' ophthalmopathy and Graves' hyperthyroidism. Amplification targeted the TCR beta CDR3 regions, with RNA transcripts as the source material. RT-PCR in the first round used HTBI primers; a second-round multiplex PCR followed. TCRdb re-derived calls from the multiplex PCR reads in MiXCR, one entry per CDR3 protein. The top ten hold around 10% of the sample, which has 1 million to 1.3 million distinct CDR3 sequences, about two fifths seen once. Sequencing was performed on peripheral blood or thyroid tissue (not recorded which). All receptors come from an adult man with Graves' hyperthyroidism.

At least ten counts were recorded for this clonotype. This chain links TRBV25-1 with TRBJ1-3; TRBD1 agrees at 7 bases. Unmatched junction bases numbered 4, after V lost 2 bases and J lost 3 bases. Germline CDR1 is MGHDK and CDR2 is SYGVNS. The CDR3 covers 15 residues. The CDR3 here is CASSERRGFGNTIYF. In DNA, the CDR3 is TGTGCCAGCAGTGAACGCAGGGGGTTTGGAAACACCATATATTTT.

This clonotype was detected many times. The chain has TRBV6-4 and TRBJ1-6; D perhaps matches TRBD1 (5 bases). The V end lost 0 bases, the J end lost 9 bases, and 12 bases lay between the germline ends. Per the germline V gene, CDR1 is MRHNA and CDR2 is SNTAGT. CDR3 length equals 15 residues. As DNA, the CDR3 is TGTGCCAGCAGTGACTCGCCAGGGATGGGTTCACCCCTCCACTTT. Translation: CASSDSPGMGSPLHF.

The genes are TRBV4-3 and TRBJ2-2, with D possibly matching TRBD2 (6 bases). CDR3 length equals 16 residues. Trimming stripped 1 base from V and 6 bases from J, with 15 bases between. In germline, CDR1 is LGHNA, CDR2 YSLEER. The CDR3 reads CASSQVPRRGSGELFF. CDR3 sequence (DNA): TGCGCCAGCAGCCAAGTCCCCCGGCGGGGATCCGGGGAGCTGTTTTTT.

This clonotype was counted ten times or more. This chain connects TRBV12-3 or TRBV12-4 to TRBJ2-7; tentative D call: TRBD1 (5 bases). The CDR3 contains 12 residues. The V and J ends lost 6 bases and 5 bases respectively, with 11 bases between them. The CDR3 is CASSVTGNEQYF. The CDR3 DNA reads TGTGCCAGCAGCGTAACAGGTAACGAGCAGTACTTC.

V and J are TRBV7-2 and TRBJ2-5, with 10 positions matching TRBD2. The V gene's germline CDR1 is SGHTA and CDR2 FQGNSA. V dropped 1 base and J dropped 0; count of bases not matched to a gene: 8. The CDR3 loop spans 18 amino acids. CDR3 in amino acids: CASSLEVAGGADQETQYF. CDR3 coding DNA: TGTGCCAGCAGCTTAGAGGTAGCGGGAGGTGCGGACCAAGAGACCCAGTACTTC.

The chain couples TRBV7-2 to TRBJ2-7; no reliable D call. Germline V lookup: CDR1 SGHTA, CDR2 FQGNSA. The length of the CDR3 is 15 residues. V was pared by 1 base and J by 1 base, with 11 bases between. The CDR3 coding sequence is TGTGCCAGCAGCTTAGGAGTGACCGGATCCTACGAGCAGTACTTC. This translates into CASSLGVTGSYEQYF.

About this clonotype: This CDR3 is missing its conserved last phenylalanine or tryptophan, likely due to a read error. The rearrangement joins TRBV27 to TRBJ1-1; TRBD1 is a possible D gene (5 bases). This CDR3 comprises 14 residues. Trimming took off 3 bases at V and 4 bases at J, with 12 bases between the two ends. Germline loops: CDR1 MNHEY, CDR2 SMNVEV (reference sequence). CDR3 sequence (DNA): TGTGCCAGCAGTTTGCGGGGCGGTTCCACTGAAGCTTTCGTT. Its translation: CASSLRGGSTEAFV.

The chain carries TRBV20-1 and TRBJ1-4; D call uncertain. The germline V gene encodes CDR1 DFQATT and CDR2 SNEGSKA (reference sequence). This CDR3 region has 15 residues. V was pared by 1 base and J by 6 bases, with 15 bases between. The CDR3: CSARGRAGFHEKLFF. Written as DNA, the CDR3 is TGCAGTGCTAGAGGTCGGGCGGGCTTTCATGAAAAACTGTTTTTT.

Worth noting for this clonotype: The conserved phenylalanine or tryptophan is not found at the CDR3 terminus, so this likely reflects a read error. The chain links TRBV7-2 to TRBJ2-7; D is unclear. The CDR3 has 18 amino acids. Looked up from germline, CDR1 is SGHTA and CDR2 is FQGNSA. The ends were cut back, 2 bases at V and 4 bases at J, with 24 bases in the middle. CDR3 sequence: CASSLSLIGTDGAYEQYL. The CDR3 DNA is TGTGCCAGCAGCTTATCGTTGATAGGCACGGACGGAGCTTACGAGCAGTACCTC.

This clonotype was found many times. CDR3 nucleotide sequence: TGTGCCAGCAGCAGCGGGACTAGCGGGGAGGCGTACTTC. It is translated as CASSSGTSGEAYF. V usage is TRBV7-7 and J usage is TRBJ2-7; TRBD2 aligns across 13 bases. This CDR3 spans 13 amino acids. Germline V lookup: CDR1 SSHAT, CDR2 FNYEAQ (reference sequence). After removal of 5 bases from V and 12 bases from J, the junction contained 7 bases not matched to a gene. Combining the CDR3 with reference TRBV7-7 and TRBJ2-7 gives the whole variable domain GAGVSQSPRYKVTKRGQDVTLRCDPISSHATLYWYQQALGQGPEFLTYFNYEAQPDKSGLPSDRFSAERPEGSISTLTIQRTEQRDSAMYRCASSSGTSGEAYFGPGTRLTVT.

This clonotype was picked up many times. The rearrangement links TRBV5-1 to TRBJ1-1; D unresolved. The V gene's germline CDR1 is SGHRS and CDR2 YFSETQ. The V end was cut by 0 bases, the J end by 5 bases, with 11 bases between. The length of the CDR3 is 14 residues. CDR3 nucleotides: TGCGCCAGCAGCTTGGCCGGAGGTGAAACTGAAGCTTTCTTT. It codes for CASSLAGGETEAFF.

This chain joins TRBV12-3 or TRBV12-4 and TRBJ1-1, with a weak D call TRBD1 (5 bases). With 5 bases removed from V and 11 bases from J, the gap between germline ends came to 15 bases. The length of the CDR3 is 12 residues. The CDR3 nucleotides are TGTGCCAGCAGTGAGGATCAGGGTGGTGCTTTCTTT. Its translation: CASSEDQGGAFF.

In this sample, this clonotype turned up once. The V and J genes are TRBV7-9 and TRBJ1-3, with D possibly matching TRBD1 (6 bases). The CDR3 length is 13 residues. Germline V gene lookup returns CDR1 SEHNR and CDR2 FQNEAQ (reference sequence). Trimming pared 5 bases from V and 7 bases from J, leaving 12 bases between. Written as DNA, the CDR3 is TGTGCCAGCAGCCTAACAGGGTGGAACACCATATATTTT. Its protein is CASSLTGWNTIYF.

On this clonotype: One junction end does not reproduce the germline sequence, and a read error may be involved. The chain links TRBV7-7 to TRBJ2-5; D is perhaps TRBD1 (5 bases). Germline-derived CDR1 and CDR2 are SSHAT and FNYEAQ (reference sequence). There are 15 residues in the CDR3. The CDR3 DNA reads TGTGCTAGCAGCCGTAGACCGGTAGGGGCGGAGACCCAGTACTTC. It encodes CASSRRPVGAETQYF. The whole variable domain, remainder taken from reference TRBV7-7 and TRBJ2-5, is GAGVSQSPRYKVTKRGQDVTLRCDPISSHATLYWYQQALGQGPEFLTYFNYEAQPDKSGLPSDRFSAERPEGSISTLTIQRTEQRDSAMYRCASSRRPVGAETQYFGPGTRLLVL.

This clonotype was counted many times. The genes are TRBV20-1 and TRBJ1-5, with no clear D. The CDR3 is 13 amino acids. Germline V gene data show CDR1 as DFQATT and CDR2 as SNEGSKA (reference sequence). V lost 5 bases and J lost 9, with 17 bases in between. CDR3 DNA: TGCAGTGCTTCCAGGACGGACGGTGGGCCCCAGCATTTT. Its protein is CSASRTDGGPQHF.

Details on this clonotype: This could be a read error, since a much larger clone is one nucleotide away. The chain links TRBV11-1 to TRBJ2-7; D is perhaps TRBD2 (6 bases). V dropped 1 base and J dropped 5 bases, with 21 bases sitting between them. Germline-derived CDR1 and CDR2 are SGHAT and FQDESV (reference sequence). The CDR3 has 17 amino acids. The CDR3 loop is CASSLVGGYGDRNEQYF. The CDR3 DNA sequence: TGTGCCAGCAGCTTAGTCGGGGGATACGGGGACCGCAACGAGCAGTACTTC. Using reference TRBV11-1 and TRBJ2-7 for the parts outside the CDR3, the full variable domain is EAEVAQSPRYKITEKSQAVAFWCDPISGHATLYWYRQILGQGPELLVQFQDESVVDDSQLPKDRFSAERLKGVDSTLKIQPAELGDSAMYLCASSLVGGYGDRNEQYFGPGTRLTVT.

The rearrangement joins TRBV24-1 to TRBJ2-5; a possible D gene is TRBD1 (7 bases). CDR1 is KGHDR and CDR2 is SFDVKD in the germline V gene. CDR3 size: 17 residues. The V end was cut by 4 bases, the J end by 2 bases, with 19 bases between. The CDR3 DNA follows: TGTGCCACCAGTGACACGCGGCGGGCAGGGGGGCAAGAGACCCAGTACTTC. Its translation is CATSDTRRAGGQETQYF.

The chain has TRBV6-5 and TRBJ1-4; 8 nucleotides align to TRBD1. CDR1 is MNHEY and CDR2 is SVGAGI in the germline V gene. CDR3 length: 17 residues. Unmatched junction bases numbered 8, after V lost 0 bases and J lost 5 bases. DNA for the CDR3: TGTGCCAGCAGTTACTCTGGACAGGGATGGGCAAATGAAAAACTGTTTTTT. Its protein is CASSYSGQGWANEKLFF.

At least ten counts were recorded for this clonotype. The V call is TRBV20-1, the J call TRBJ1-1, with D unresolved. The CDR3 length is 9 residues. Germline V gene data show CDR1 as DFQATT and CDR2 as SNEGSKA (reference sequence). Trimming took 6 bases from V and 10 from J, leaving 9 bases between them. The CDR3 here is CSASGGAFF. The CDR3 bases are TGCAGTGCCTCGGGTGGAGCTTTCTTT.

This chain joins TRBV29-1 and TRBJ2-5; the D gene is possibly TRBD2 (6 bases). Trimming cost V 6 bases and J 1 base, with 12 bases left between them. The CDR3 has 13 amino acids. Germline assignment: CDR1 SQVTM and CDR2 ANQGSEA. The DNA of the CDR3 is TGCAGCGTCCGCGGGACGCTCCAAGAGACCCAGTACTTC. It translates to CSVRGTLQETQYF.

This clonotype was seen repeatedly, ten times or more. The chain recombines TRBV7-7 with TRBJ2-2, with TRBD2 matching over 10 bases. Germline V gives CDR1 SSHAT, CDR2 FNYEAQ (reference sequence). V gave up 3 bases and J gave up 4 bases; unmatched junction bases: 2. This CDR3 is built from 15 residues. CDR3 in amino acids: CASSFPSGSTGELFF. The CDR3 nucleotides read TGTGCCAGCAGCTTCCCTAGCGGGAGCACCGGGGAGCTGTTTTTT.

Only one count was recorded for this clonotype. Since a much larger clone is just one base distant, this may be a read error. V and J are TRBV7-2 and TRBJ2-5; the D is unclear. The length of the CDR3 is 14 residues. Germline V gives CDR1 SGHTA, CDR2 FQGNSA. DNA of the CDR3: TGTGCCAGCAGCTTAGAGTCGGGTCAAGAGTCCCAGTACTTC. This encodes CASSLESGQESQYF.

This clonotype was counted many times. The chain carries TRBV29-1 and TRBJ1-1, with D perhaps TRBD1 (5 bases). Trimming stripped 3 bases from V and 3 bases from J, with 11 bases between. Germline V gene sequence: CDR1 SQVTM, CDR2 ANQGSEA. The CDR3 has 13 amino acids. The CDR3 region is CSVEGPEYTEAFF. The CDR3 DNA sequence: TGCAGCGTTGAGGGGCCTGAGTACACTGAAGCTTTCTTT.

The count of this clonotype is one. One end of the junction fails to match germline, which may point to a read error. CDR3 region: CASSQDRGLTYEQCF. CDR3 sequence (DNA): TGTGCCAGCAGCCAAGACAGGGGACTGACCTACGAGCAGTGCTTC. The chain combines TRBV7-2 with TRBJ2-7; 8 positions match TRBD1. The CDR3 consists of 15 residues. Per the germline V gene, CDR1 is SGHTA and CDR2 is FQGNSA.